The 17 T cell receptor beta chains below all came from one sample that was sequenced in a study of blood T cell repertoires in COVID-19. Profiled with immunoSEQ multiplex PCR; TCRdb holds only in-frame clones, not every one. The sample holds about 440,000 clones, roughly 85% seen once. What was sequenced was PBMCs or T cells enriched from blood (not recorded which). These TCRs come from a woman aged 18-29 years with acute COVID-19.

The chain employs TRBV28 and TRBJ1-5; 9 nucleotides line up with TRBD1. This CDR3 spans 15 amino acids. The V and J ends lost 6 bases and 9 bases, in that order; junction bases with no gene match: 12. CDR1 and CDR2 from the germline V gene are MDHEN and SYDVKM. Here the CDR3 DNA reads TGTGCCAGCAGACCGGGACAGGGAGGTGATTGGCCCCAGCATTTT. Encoded protein: CASRPGQGGDWPQHF.

This chain uses TRBV5-5 with TRBJ1-4; 11 nucleotides match TRBD1. Germline V gene sequence: CDR1 SGHKS, CDR2 YYEKEE (reference sequence). CDR3 size: 13 residues. Unmatched junction bases numbered 5, after V lost 4 bases and J lost 12 bases. DNA for the CDR3: TGTGCCAGCAGCCCGGGACAGGGGGGTGAACTGTTTTTT. Its translation is CASSPGQGGELFF.

The rearrangement links TRBV19 to TRBJ1-5, with 10 bases lining up with TRBD1. J gave up 2 bases and V 3 bases, and 4 bases lay outside the gene matches. This CDR3 region has 16 residues. Germline lookup yields CDR1 LNHDA and CDR2 SQIVND (reference sequence). The CDR3 spells CASSITGTGGNQPQHF. For the CDR3, the DNA is TGTGCCAGTAGTATCACCGGGACAGGGGGCAATCAGCCCCAGCATTTT. Full variable domain (rest looked up from reference TRBV19 and TRBJ1-5): DGGITQSPKYLFRKEGQNVTLSCEQNLNHDAMYWYRQDPGQGLRLIYYSQIVNDFQKGDIAEGYSVSREKKESFPLTVTSAQKNPTAFYLCASSITGTGGNQPQHFGDGTRLSIL.

J is TRBJ2-1 and V is TRBV6-5; the match to TRBD2 covers 11 bases. The junction had 4 bases not matched to a gene; V was cut back by 4 bases and J by 5 bases. The germline V gene encodes CDR1 MNHEY and CDR2 SVGAGI. The CDR3 sequence is 15 residues long. The CDR3 spells CASSLAGGPHNEQFF. The CDR3 region has the DNA TGTGCCAGCAGTTTAGCGGGAGGGCCCCACAATGAGCAGTTCTTC.

The rearrangement uses TRBV5-6 and TRBJ2-1, with 9 bases aligning to TRBD2. This CDR3 region has 16 residues. V lost 0 bases, J lost 6 bases, and 7 bases stayed unmatched. The germline CDR1 and CDR2 sequences are SGHDT and YYEEEE. This chain's CDR3 is CASSLEFAGGFNEQFF. The CDR3, as DNA: TGTGCCAGCAGCTTGGAGTTTGCGGGAGGGTTCAATGAGCAGTTCTTC.

The gene calls are TRBV10-2 and TRBJ2-5; 8 bases line up with TRBD2. CDR3 length: 14 residues. J was trimmed by 4 bases and V by 0 bases; bases with no gene match: 1. Germline-derived CDR1 and CDR2 are WSHSY and SAAADI. The CDR3 sequence is CASSESLAGETQYF. For the CDR3, the DNA is TGCGCCAGCAGTGAGTCTCTAGCGGGAGAGACCCAGTACTTC.

CDR3: CASSLGGKRNTEAFF. The CDR3 DNA follows: TGTGCCAGCAGTTTAGGGGGGAAGAGGAACACTGAAGCTTTCTTT. The rearrangement links TRBV28 to TRBJ1-1, with a weak D call TRBD1 (5 bases). The germline V gene has CDR1 MDHEN and CDR2 SYDVKM. V dropped 2 bases and J dropped 1 base, with 11 bases sitting between them. The CDR3 consists of 15 residues. The full variable domain, completed using reference TRBV28 and TRBJ1-1, is DVKVTQSSRYLVKRTGEKVFLECVQDMDHENMFWYRQDPGLGLRLIYFSYDVKMKEKGDIPEGYSVSREKKERFSLILESASTNQTSMYLCASSLGGKRNTEAFFGQGTRLTVV.

V gene TRBV7-9 combines with J gene TRBJ2-1; perhaps TRBD1 as D (6 bases). V gave up 1 base and J gave up 6 bases, with 13 bases separating them. CDR3 length equals 15 residues. The germline gives CDR1 SEHNR, CDR2 FQNEAQ (reference sequence). CDR3 region: CASSLGSGVGNEQFF. CDR3 nucleotide sequence: TGTGCCAGCAGCTTAGGCTCAGGGGTCGGCAATGAGCAGTTCTTC.

This sequence joins TRBV6-5 and TRBJ1-1; a weak D match, TRBD1 (5 bases). The length of the CDR3 is 13 residues. V was pared by 6 bases and J by 8 bases, with 16 bases between. Per the germline V gene, CDR1 is MNHEY and CDR2 is SVGAGI. The CDR3 DNA reads as TGTGCCAGCAGGACCACCGGGGGGGAAGAAGCTTTCTTT. Amino acid sequence: CASRTTGGEEAFF.

CDR3 sequence reads: CASSAGGNTIYF. The CDR3 DNA follows: TGTGCCAGCAGCGCAGGTGGAAACACCATATATTTT. V is TRBV7-3 and J is TRBJ1-3; D is uncertain. Per the germline V gene, CDR1 is SGHTA and CDR2 is FQGTGA. V lost 5 bases and J 3 bases, leaving 5 bases between the germline ends. CDR3 length: 12 amino acids.

The chain joins TRBV2 to TRBJ2-1, with D perhaps matching TRBD2 (6 bases). Trimming shortened V by 9 bases and J by 1 base, and 13 bases separated the two germline ends. CDR3 length: 14 amino acids. Germline V gives CDR1 SNHLY, CDR2 FYNNEI. CDR3 residues: CASDPTSSYNEQFF. The CDR3 DNA follows: TGTGCCAGTGACCCGACTAGTTCCTACAATGAGCAGTTCTTC.

The chain employs TRBV24-1 and TRBJ2-3; D gene ambiguous. The CDR3 consists of 14 residues. Deletions cut 2 bases from V and 2 bases from J, with 7 bases between. The germline V gene encodes CDR1 KGHDR and CDR2 SFDVKD. The CDR3 is CATSDYQSTDTQYF. The CDR3 coding sequence is TGTGCCACCAGTGATTACCAGTCCACAGATACGCAGTATTTT.

This rearrangement joins TRBV1 to TRBJ2-5; TRBD1 reflects the table's D call only, with no check against the DNA. TRBV1 is a known pseudogene. The CDR3 spans 19 residues. This chain's CDR3 is CTSSQDGTVTRGSQETQYF. CDR3 DNA sequence: TGCACCAGCAGCCAAGATGGGACAGTCACAAGGGGGTCACAAGAGACCCAGTACTTC.

The gene calls are TRBV3-1 (or the pseudogene TRBV3-2) and TRBJ2-1; 8 bases are shared with TRBD2. With V trimmed by 3 bases and J by 6 bases, 1 base remained unmatched. This CDR3 comprises 13 residues. Germline V lookup: CDR1 LGHDT, CDR2 YNNKEL (reference sequence). The CDR3 DNA follows: TGTGCCAGCAGCCACAGCGGGGGCAATGAGCAGTTCTTC. This codes for CASSHSGGNEQFF.

The rearrangement uses TRBV5-1 and TRBJ1-3; 8 bases are a match to TRBD1. The CDR3 runs to 16 residues. V trimming: 4 bases; J trimming: 4 bases; junction bases outside the gene matches: 10. Germline V lookup: CDR1 SGHRS, CDR2 YFSETQ. CDR3 DNA sequence: TGCGCCAGCAGCCCCAGACAGGGGTCGGCGGGAAACACCATATATTTT. Translation: CASSPRQGSAGNTIYF. Full variable domain (rest looked up from reference TRBV5-1 and TRBJ1-3): KAGVTQTPRYLIKTRGQQVTLSCSPISGHRSVSWYQQTPGQGLQFLFEYFSETQRNKGNFPGRFSGRQFSNSRSEMNVSTLELGDSALYLCASSPRQGSAGNTIYFGEGSWLTVV.

V is TRBV11-2 and J is TRBJ1-5; D is ambiguous. Germline V gene data show CDR1 as SGHAT and CDR2 as FQNNGV. The CDR3 contains 13 residues. Trimming cost V 3 bases and J 0 bases, with 3 bases left between them. The CDR3 DNA follows: TGTGCCAGCAGCTTCGGTAGCAATCAGCCCCAGCATTTT. Its translation is CASSFGSNQPQHF.

The chain recombines TRBV4-2 with TRBJ1-3; TRBD1 aligns across 8 bases. V trimming: 4 bases; J trimming: 4 bases; junction bases outside the gene matches: 6. Germline assignment: CDR1 LGHNA and CDR2 YNFKEQ. This CDR3 is 15 amino acids long. Here the CDR3 reads CASSRNRDRGNTIYF. The CDR3, as DNA: TGTGCCAGCAGCCGGAACCGGGACAGGGGAAACACCATATATTTT.